The rows below give T cell receptor beta chains drawn from one sample of a study of T-cell reconstitution after alpha-beta-depleted transplantation in children. TCRdb fed the PCR reads into MiXCR, producing one record per CDR3 protein. The repertoire holds about 420,000 distinct CDR3 sequences, with roughly 11% as singletons. This specimen consisted of PBMCs from the stem cell graft donor, obtained from the stem cell graft. These receptors were taken from a human donor who donated a stem cell graft to a child with acute myeloid leukemia. CDR3s include the opening cysteine and the closing phenylalanine or tryptophan. The order of the fields is D gene, V gene, clone size, J gene, CDR3 protein, CDR3 DNA. A D gene is named only where the DNA matches it firmly. Rows give clone size only sometimes, using once, few, many, or a class for an expanded clone.

TRBD2	TRBV5-6	few	TRBJ2-5	CASSLSLAGQETQYF	TGTGCCAGCAGCTTGAGCCTAGCGGGGCAAGAGACCCAGTACTTC
-	TRBV7-9	-	TRBJ2-7	CASSLATGTSSYEQYF	TGTGCCAGCAGCTTAGCGACGGGAACAAGCTCCTACGAGCAGTACTTC
-	TRBV29-1	-	TRBJ2-1	CSVEGARDGEQFF	TGCAGCGTTGAAGGCGCCAGGGATGGTGAGCAGTTCTTC
-	TRBV12-3/TRBV12-4	few	TRBJ2-6	CASRPALTGANVLTF	TGTGCCAGCAGGCCCGCCTTGACTGGGGCCAACGTCCTGACTTTC
-	TRBV6-1	-	TRBJ1-6	CASSPEGVGSPLHF	TGTGCCAGCAGTCCTGAGGGAGTGGGTTCACCCCTCCACTTT
TRBD2	TRBV4-2	-	TRBJ2-3	CASSQGTSGASYTQYF	TGTGCCAGCAGCCAAGGGACTAGCGGGGCCTCATATACGCAGTATTTT
-	TRBV2	few	TRBJ2-7	CASTRQSEQYF	TGTGCCAGCACTAGGCAGAGCGAGCAGTACTTC
-	TRBV5-1	-	TRBJ2-1	CASSYGGEYNEQFF	TGCGCCAGCAGCTATGGGGGAGAATACAATGAGCAGTTCTTC
-	TRBV5-1	-	TRBJ2-5	CASSSGTLGQTQYF	TGCGCCAGCAGCTCCGGGACACTCGGACAGACCCAGTACTTC
TRBD2	TRBV28	few	TRBJ2-3	CASRPSGSGTDTQYF	TGTGCCAGCAGACCTAGCGGGAGCGGCACAGATACGCAGTATTTT
TRBD1	TRBV2	few	TRBJ2-1	CAVTGGDNNEQFF	TGTGCCGTAACAGGGGGCGACAACAATGAGCAGTTCTTC
TRBD2	TRBV5-1	-	TRBJ2-2	CASSVAGENTGELFF	TGCGCCAGCAGCGTAGCGGGAGAGAACACCGGGGAGCTGTTTTTT
TRBD1	TRBV30	few	TRBJ2-2	CAWRLIQGANTGELFF	TGTGCCTGGAGATTAATACAGGGGGCGAACACCGGGGAGCTGTTTTTT
-	TRBV29-1	many	TRBJ2-2	CSLRHHTGELFF	TGCAGCTTACGTCACCACACCGGGGAGCTTTTTTTT
TRBD1	TRBV3-1	many	TRBJ2-3	CASRRTTGADTQYF	TGTGCCAGCAGACGTACCACAGGGGCAGATACGCAGTATTTT
-	TRBV29-1	many	TRBJ2-7	CSAEEGSQYF	TGCAGCGCCGAAGAGGGCTCGCAGTACTTC
-	TRBV20-1	few	TRBJ1-2	CSTWGVGDGYTF	TGCAGTACCTGGGGGGTTGGGGATGGCTACACCTTC
-	TRBV5-1	-	TRBJ1-4	CASNYGSATNEKLFF	TGCGCCAGCAACTATGGCTCAGCAACTAATGAAAAACTGTTTTTT
-	TRBV29-1	few	TRBJ2-1	CSAPAQMNEQFF	TGCAGCGCTCCGGCCCAGATGAATGAGCAGTTCTTC
-	TRBV5-6	few	TRBJ2-3	CASSFDLDGTDTQYF	TGTGCCAGCAGCTTCGACCTCGATGGCACAGATACGCAGTATTTT
TRBD1	TRBV6-5	few	TRBJ2-1	CASSYPGQQNEQFF	TGTGCCAGCAGTTACCCGGGACAGCAGAATGAGCAGTTCTTC
-	TRBV3-1	few	TRBJ2-5	CASSQVLGLEGETQYF	TGTGCCAGCAGCCAAGTTCTAGGGTTGGAGGGAGAGACCCAGTACTTC
-	TRBV15	few	TRBJ2-1	CATGLGVKNEQFF	TGTGCCACGGGGCTTGGCGTAAAGAATGAGCAGTTCTTC
TRBD2	TRBV16	few	TRBJ2-7	CASSQPLADVFEQYF	TGTGCCAGCAGCCAGCCCCTAGCGGACGTTTTTGAGCAGTACTTC
-	TRBV7-6	-	TRBJ2-1	CASSRGAQGPNEQFF	TGTGCCAGCAGTAGAGGGGCCCAAGGGCCTAATGAGCAGTTCTTC
TRBD1	TRBV3-1	-	TRBJ2-4	CASSPISTGADIQYF	TGTGCCAGCAGCCCGATATCGACAGGGGCGGACATTCAGTACTTC
-	TRBV6-5	many	TRBJ1-1	CASSYGHSTEAFF	TGTGCCAGCAGTTACGGGCATTCCACTGAAGCTTTCTTT
-	TRBV10-3	many	TRBJ2-5	CAISERGGAETQYF	TGTGCCATCAGTGAGAGGGGGGGTGCAGAGACCCAGTACTTC
TRBD1	TRBV6-1	-	TRBJ2-1	CASRRSRDRLSYNEQFF	TGTGCCAGCAGACGATCCCGGGACAGGCTGTCCTACAATGAGCAGTTCTTC
-	TRBV29-1	many	TRBJ1-6	CTGKGVGSYNSPLHF	TGCACCGGGAAAGGGGTTGGGTCCTATAATTCACCCCTCCACTTT
TRBD2	TRBV7-7	-	TRBJ2-5	CASSTGLAMGRETQYF	TGTGCTAGCAGCACGGGACTAGCGATGGGGCGGGAGACCCAGTACTTC
TRBD2	TRBV3-1	few	TRBJ2-5	CASSPQPAGQETQYF	TGTGCCAGCAGCCCCCAACCAGCGGGGCAAGAGACCCAGTACTTC
-	TRBV4-2	few	TRBJ2-1	CASSQDVYNEQFF	TGTGCCAGCAGCCAAGACGTATACAATGAGCAGTTCTTC
TRBD1	TRBV20-1	many	TRBJ1-5	CSAGRGQGNQPQHF	TGCAGTGCGGGACGGGGACAGGGGAATCAGCCCCAGCATTTT
-	TRBV14	many	TRBJ2-5	CASSQVTWRETQYF	TGTGCCAGCAGCCAAGTCACATGGCGGGAAACCCAGTACTTC
-	TRBV5-1	few	TRBJ2-1	CASSLVGDSGPDEQFF	TGCGCCAGCAGCTTGGTCGGCGACAGCGGACCGGATGAGCAGTTCTTC
-	TRBV14	-	TRBJ2-7	CASSPLGSTYEQYF	TGTGCCAGCAGCCCCCTGGGCAGCACCTACGAGCAGTACTTC
-	TRBV20-1	many	TRBJ2-3	CSAREPTSRSDTQYF	TGCAGTGCTAGAGAACCGACTAGTAGGTCAGATACGCAGTATTTT
-	TRBV9	few	TRBJ2-1	CASSTHIRGALLDEQFF	TGTGCCAGCAGCACCCATATACGGGGCGCCCTTTTGGATGAGCAGTTCTTC
TRBD2	TRBV7-2	-	TRBJ2-1	CASSLERAGGYNEQFF	TGTGCCAGCAGCTTAGAGAGAGCGGGGGGGTACAATGAGCAGTTCTTC
-	TRBV29-1	few	TRBJ2-1	CSALSESGVHNEQFF	TGCAGCGCTCTCAGCGAATCAGGGGTTCACAATGAGCAGTTCTTC
-	TRBV5-4	many	TRBJ2-2	CASSAMGELFF	TGTGCCAGCAGCGCGATGGGGGAGCTGTTTTTT
-	TRBV7-2	-	TRBJ2-5	CASSLGGSGETQYF	TGTGCCAGCAGCTTAGGGGGGTCGGGAGAGACCCAGTACTTC
TRBD1	TRBV7-9	-	TRBJ2-2	CASSFRQGTGELFF	TGTGCCAGCAGCTTTCGACAGGGTACCGGGGAGCTGTTTTTT
TRBD2	TRBV7-6	-	TRBJ2-3	CASSTGTSGEADTQYF	TGTGCCAGCAGTACAGGGACTAGCGGGGAGGCAGATACGCAGTATTTT
-	TRBV6-1	few	TRBJ1-2	CASNEIGAKGGYTF	TGTGCCAGCAACGAAATCGGGGCGAAGGGAGGCTACACCTTC
-	TRBV7-2	many	TRBJ2-7	CASSPPAGPYEQYF	TGTGCCAGCAGCCCCCCGGCGGGCCCCTACGAGCAGTACTTC
TRBD1	TRBV3-1	many	TRBJ2-5	CASSQAGTGQETQYF	TGTGCCAGCAGCCAAGCCGGGACAGGGCAAGAGACCCAGTACTTC
TRBD1	TRBV6-1	-	TRBJ1-5	CASSLGQEFNQPQHF	TGTGCCAGCAGTCTGGGACAGGAATTTAATCAGCCCCAGCATTTT